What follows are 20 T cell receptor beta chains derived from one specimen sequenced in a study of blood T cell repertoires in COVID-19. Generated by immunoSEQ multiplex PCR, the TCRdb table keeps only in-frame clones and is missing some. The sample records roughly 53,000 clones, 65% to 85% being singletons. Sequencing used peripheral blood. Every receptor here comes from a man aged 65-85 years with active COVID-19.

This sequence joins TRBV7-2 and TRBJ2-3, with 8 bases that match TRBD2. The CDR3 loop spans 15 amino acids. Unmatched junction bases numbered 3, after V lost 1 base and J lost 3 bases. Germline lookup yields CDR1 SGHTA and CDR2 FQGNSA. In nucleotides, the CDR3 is TGTGCCAGCAGCTTAGGGGCGGGAGGAACAGATACGCAGTATTTT. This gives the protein CASSLGAGGTDTQYF.

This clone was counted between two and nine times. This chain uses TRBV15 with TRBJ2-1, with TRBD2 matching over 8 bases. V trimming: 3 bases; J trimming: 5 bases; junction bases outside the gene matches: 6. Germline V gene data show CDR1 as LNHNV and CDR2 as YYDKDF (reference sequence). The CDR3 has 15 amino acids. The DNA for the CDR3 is TGTGCCACCAGCAGGGTGGCGGGAGGTCACAATGAGCAGTTCTTC. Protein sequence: CATSRVAGGHNEQFF.

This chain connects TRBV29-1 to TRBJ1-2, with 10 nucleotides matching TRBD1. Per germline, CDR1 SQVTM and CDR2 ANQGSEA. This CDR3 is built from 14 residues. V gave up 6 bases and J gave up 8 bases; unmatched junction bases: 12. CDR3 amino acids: CSVVPGTGDYGYTF. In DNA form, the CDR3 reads TGCAGCGTGGTACCCGGGACAGGGGATTACGGCTACACCTTC.

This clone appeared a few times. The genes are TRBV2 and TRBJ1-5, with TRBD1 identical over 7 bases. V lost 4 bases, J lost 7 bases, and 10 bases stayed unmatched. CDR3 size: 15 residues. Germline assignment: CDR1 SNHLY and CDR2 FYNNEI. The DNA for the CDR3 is TGTGCCAGCAGTGGAGAACCATTACAGGGGCAGCCCCAGCATTTT. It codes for CASSGEPLQGQPQHF.

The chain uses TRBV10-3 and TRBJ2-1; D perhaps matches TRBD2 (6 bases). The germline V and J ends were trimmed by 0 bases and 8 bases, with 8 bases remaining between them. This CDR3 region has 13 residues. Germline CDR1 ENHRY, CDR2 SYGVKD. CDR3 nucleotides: TGTGCCATCAGTGAGTCCTGGAGGGATGAGCAGTTCTTC. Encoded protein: CAISESWRDEQFF.

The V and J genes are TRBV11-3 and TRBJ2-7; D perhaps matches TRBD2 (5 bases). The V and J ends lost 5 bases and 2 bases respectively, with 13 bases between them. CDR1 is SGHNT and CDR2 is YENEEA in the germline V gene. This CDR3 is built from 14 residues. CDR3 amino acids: CASSLAGGAYEQYF. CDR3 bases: TGTGCCAGCAGCCTAGCCGGCGGAGCCTACGAGCAGTACTTC.

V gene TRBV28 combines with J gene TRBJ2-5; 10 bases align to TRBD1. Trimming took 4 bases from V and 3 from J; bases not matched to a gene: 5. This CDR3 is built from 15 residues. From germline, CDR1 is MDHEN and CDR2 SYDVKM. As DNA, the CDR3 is TGTGCCAGCAGTTGGGGGACAGGGGCTGAAGAGACCCAGTACTTC. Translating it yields CASSWGTGAEETQYF.

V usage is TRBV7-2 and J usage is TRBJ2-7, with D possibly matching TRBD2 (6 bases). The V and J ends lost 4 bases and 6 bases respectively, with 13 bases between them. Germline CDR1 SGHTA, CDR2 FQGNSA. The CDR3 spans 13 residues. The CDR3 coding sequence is TGTGCCAGCAGCTCGATGCTAGCGTTCGAGCAGTACTTC. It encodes CASSSMLAFEQYF. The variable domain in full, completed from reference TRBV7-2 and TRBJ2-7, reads GAGVSQSPSNKVTEKGKDVELRCDPISGHTALYWYRQSLGQGLEFLIYFQGNSAPDKSGLPSDRFSAERTGGSVSTLTIQRTQQEDSAVYLCASSSMLAFEQYFGPGTRLTVT.

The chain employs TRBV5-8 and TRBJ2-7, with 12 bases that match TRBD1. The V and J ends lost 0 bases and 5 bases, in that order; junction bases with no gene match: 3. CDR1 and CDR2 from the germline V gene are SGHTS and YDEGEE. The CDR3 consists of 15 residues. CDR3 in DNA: TGTGCCAGCAGCTTGGGAGGGACAGGGGGCCACGAGCAGTACTTC. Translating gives CASSLGGTGGHEQYF.

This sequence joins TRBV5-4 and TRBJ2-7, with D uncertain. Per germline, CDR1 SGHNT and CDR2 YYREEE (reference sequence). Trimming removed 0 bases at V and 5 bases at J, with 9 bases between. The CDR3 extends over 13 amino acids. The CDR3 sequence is CASSLVTTDEQYF. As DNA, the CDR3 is TGTGCCAGCAGCTTGGTTACCACGGACGAGCAGTACTTC.

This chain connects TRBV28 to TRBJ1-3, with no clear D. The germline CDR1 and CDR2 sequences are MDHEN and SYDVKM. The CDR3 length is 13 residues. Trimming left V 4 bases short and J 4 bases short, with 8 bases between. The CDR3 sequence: CASSSNAGNTIYF. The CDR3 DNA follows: TGTGCCAGCAGTTCGAATGCGGGAAACACCATATATTTT. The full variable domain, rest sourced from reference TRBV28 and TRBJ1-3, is DVKVTQSSRYLVKRTGEKVFLECVQDMDHENMFWYRQDPGLGLRLIYFSYDVKMKEKGDIPEGYSVSREKKERFSLILESASTNQTSMYLCASSSNAGNTIYFGEGSWLTVV.

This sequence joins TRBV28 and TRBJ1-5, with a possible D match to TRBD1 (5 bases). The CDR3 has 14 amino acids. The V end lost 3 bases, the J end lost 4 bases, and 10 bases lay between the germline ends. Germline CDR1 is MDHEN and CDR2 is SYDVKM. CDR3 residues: CASSLGGSNQPQHF. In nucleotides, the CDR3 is TGTGCCAGCAGTTTGGGGGGTTCAAATCAGCCCCAGCATTTT.

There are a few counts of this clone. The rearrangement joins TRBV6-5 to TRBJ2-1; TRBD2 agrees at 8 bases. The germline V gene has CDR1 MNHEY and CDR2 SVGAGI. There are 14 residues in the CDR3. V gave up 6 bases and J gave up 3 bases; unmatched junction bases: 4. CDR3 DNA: TGTGCCAGCAGAGCGGGAGCTAACTACAATGAGCAGTTCTTC. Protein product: CASRAGANYNEQFF.

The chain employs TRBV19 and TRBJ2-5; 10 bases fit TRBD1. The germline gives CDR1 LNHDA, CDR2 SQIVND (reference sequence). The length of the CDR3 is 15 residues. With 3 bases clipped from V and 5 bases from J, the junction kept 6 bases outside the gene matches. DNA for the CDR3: TGTGCCAGTAGTATCTCCGGGACAGGGGAGGAGACCCAGTACTTC. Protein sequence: CASSISGTGEETQYF. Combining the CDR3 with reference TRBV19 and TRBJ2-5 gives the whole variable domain DGGITQSPKYLFRKEGQNVTLSCEQNLNHDAMYWYRQDPGQGLRLIYYSQIVNDFQKGDIAEGYSVSREKKESFPLTVTSAQKNPTAFYLCASSISGTGEETQYFGPGTRLLVL.

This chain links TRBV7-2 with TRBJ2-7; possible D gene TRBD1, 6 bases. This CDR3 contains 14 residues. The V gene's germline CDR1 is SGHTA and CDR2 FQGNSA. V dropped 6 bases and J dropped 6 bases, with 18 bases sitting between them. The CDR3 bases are TGTGCCAGCAGTTCCGGGACAAACTCGGGCGAGCAGTACTTC. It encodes CASSSGTNSGEQYF.

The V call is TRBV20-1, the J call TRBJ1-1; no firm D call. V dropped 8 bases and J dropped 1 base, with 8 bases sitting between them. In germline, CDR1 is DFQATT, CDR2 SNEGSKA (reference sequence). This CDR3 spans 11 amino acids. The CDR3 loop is CSTHRNTEAFF. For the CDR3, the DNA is TGCAGTACCCACAGGAACACTGAAGCTTTCTTT.

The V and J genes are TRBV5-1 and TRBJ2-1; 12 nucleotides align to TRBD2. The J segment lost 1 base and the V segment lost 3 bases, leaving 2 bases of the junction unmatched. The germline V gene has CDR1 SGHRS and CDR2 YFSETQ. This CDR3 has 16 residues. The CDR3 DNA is TGCGCCAGCAGCTCAACTAGCGGGAGGTCCTACAATGAGCAGTTCTTC. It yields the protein CASSSTSGRSYNEQFF.

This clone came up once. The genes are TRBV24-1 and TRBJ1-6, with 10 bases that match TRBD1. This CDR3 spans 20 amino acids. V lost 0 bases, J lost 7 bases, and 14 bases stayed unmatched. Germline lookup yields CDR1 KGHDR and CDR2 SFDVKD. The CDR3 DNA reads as TGTGCCACCAGTGATTTGCGTAGAATCACGACAGGGGGCTTAAATTCACCCCTCCACTTT. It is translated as CATSDLRRITTGGLNSPLHF.

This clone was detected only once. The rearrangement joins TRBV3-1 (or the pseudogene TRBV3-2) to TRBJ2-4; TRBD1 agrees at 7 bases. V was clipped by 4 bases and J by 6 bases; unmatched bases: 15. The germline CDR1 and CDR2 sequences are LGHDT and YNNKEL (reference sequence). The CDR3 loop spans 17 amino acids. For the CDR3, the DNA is TGTGCCAGCAGCCGAAAAAAGACAGGGACGGCTGGAAACATTCAGTACTTC. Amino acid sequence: CASSRKKTGTAGNIQYF.

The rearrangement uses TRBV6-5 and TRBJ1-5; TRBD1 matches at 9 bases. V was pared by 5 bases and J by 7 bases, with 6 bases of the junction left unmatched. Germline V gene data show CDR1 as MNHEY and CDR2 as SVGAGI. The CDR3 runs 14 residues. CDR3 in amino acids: CASSPTGGSQPQHF. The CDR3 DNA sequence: TGTGCCAGCAGTCCCACAGGGGGCTCCCAGCCCCAGCATTTT.